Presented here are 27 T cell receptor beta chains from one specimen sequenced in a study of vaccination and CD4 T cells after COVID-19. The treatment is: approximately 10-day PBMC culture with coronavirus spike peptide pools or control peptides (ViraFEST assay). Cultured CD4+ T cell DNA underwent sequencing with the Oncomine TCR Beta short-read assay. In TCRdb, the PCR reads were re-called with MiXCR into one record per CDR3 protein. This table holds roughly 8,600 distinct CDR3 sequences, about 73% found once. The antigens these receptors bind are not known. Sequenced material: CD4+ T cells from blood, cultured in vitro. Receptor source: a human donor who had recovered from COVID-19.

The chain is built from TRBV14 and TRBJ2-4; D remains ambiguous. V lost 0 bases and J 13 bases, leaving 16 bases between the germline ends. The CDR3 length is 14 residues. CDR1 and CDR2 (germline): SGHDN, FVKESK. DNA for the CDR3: TGTGCCAGCAGCCAAGATGGGTACACCGCGCCGCAGTACTTC. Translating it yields CASSQDGYTAPQYF.

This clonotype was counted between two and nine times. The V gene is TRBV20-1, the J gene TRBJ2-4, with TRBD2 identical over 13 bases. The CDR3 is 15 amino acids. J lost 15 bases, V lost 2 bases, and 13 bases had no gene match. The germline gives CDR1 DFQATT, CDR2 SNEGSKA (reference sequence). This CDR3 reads CSARPRRGLAGLRYF. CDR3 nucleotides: TGCAGTGCTAGACCCCGAAGGGGACTAGCGGGACTACGGTACTTC.

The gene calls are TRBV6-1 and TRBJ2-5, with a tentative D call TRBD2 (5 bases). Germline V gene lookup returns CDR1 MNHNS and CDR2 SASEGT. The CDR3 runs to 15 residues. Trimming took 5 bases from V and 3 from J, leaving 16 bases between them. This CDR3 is CASSPLARGEETQYF. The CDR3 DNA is TGTGCCAGCAGTCCTCTTGCCCGGGGAGAAGAGACCCAGTACTTC.

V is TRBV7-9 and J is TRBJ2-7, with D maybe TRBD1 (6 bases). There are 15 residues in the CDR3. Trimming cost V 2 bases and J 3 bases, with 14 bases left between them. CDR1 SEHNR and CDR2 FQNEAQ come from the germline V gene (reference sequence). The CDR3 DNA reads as TGTGCCAGCAGCTTAAGGTTGGGGGCGTTCTACGAGCAGTACTTC. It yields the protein CASSLRLGAFYEQYF. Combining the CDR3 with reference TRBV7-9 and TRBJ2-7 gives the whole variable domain DTGVSQNPRHKITKRGQNVTFRCDPISEHNRLYWYRQTLGQGPEFLTYFQNEAQLEKSRLLSDRFSAERPKGSFSTLEIQRTEQGDSAMYLCASSLRLGAFYEQYFGPGTRLTVT.

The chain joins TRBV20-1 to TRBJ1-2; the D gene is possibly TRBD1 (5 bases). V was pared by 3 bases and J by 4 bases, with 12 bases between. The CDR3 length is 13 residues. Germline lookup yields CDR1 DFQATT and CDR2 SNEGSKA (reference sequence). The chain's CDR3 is CSASEIGAYGYTF. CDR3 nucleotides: TGCAGTGCTAGCGAAATAGGGGCCTATGGCTACACCTTC.

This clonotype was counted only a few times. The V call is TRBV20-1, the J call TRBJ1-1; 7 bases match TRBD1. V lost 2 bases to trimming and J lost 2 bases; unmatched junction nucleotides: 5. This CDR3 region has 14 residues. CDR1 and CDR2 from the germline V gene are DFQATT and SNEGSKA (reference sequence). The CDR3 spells CSARPDRTNTEAFF. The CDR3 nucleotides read TGCAGTGCTAGACCGGACAGGACTAACACTGAAGCTTTCTTT.

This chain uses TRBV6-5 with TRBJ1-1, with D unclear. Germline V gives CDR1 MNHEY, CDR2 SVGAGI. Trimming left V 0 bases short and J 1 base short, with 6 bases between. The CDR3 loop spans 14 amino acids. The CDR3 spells CASSYSIENTEAFF. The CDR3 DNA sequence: TGTGCCAGCAGTTACTCGATTGAGAACACTGAAGCTTTCTTT.

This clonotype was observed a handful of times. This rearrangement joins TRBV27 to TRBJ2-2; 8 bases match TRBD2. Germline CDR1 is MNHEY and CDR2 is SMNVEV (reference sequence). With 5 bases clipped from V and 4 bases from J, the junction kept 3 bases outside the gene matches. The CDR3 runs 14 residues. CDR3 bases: TGTGCCAGCAGTGAACTAGCGGTCACCGGGGAGCTGTTTTTT. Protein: CASSELAVTGELFF.

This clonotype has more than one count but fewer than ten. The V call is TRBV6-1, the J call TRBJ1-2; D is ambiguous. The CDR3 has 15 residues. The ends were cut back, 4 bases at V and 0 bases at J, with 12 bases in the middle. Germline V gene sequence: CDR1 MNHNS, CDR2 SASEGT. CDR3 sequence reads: CASSGSKKANYGYTF. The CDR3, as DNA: TGTGCCAGCAGTGGATCCAAAAAAGCTAACTATGGCTACACCTTC.

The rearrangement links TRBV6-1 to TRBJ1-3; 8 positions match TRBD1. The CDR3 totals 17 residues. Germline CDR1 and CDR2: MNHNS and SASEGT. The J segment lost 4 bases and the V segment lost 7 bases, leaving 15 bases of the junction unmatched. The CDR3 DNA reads TGTGCCAGCACCGTAACCGGGACAGGTCTTGCAGGAAACACCATATATTTT. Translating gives CASTVTGTGLAGNTIYF.

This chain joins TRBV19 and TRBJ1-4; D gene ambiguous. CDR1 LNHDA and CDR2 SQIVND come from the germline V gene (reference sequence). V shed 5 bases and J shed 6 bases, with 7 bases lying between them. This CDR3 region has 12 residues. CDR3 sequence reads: CASSSYDEKLFF. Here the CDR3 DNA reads TGTGCCAGTAGTTCCTACGATGAAAAACTGTTTTTT.

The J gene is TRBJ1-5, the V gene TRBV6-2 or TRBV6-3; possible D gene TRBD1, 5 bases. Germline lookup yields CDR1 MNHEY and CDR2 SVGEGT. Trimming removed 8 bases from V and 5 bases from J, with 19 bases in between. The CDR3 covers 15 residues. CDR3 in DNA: TGTGCCAGCGCTTTAAGCGGGGGGGGATATCAGCCCCAGCATTTT. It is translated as CASALSGGGYQPQHF.

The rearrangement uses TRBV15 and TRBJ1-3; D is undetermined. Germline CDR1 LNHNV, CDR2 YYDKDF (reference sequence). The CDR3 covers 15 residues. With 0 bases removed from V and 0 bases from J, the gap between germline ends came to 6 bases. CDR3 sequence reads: CATSRDTGSGNTIYF. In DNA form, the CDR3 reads TGTGCCACCAGCAGAGACACCGGCTCTGGAAACACCATATATTTT. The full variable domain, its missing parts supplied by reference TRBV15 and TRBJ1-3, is DAMVIQNPRYQVTQFGKPVTLSCSQTLNHNVMYWYQQKSSQAPKLLFHYYDKDFNNEADTPDNFQSRRPNTSFCFLDIRSPGLGDTAMYLCATSRDTGSGNTIYFGEGSWLTVV.

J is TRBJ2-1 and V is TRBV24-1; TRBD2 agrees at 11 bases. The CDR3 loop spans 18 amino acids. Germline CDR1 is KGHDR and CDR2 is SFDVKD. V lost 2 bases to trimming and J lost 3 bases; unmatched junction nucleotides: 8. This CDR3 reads CATSDSTSGAGYYNEQFF. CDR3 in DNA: TGTGCCACCAGTGATTCGACTAGCGGGGCGGGGTACTACAATGAGCAGTTCTTC.

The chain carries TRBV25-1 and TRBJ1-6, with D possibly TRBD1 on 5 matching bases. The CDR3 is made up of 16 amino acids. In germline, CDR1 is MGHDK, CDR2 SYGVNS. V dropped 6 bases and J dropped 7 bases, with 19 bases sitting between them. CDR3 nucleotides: TGTGCCAGCAGGGAGGACACCGCCACTTCGAATTCACCCCTCCACTTT. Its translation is CASREDTATSNSPLHF.

The CDR3 bases are TGTGCCAGCAGTTGCCCGGGACAGGGGATCGAGACCCAGTACTTC. It is translated as CASSCPGQGIETQYF. The chain couples TRBV6-5 to TRBJ2-5; TRBD1 matches at 10 bases. Germline assignment: CDR1 MNHEY and CDR2 SVGAGI. The CDR3 is 15 residues long. V lost 4 bases, J lost 5 bases, and 7 bases stayed unmatched.

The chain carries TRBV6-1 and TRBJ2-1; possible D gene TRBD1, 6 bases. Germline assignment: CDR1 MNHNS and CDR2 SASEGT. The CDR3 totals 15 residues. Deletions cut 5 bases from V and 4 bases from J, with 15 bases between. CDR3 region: CASSLRGTPYNEQFF. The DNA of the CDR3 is TGTGCCAGCAGTCTCCGTGGGACACCATACAATGAGCAGTTCTTC.

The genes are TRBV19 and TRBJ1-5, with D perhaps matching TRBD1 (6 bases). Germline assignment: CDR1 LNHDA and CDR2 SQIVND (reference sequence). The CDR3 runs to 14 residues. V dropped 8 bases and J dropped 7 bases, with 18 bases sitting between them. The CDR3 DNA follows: TGTGCCAGTGGGTTCAGGGGAGGAGGCCAGCCCCAGCATTTT. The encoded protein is CASGFRGGGQPQHF.

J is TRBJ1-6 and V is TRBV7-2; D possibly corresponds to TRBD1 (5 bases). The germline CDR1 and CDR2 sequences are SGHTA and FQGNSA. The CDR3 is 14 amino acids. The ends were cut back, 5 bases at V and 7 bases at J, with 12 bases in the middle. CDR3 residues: CASSVDSGNSPLHF. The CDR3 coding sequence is TGTGCCAGCAGCGTAGACAGCGGGAATTCACCCCTCCACTTT.

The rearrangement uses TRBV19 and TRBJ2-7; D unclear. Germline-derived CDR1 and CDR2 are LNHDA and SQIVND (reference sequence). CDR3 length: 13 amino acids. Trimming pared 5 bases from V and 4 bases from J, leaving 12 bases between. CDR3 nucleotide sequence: TGTGCCAGTAGTGTGCAAGGGATTTACGAGCAGTACTTC. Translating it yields CASSVQGIYEQYF.

CDR3 in DNA: TGTGCCAGCAGCCCTCGGACAGCGCGTGGTGAGCAGTTCTTC. It translates to CASSPRTARGEQFF. The V call is TRBV7-9, the J call TRBJ2-1; tentative D call: TRBD1 (6 bases). Trimming stripped 5 bases from V and 9 bases from J, with 17 bases between. The CDR3 has 14 amino acids. Germline V gene sequence: CDR1 SEHNR, CDR2 FQNEAQ (reference sequence). The whole variable domain, remainder taken from reference TRBV7-9 and TRBJ2-1, is DTGVSQNPRHKITKRGQNVTFRCDPISEHNRLYWYRQTLGQGPEFLTYFQNEAQLEKSRLLSDRFSAERPKGSFSTLEIQRTEQGDSAMYLCASSPRTARGEQFFGPGTRLTVL.

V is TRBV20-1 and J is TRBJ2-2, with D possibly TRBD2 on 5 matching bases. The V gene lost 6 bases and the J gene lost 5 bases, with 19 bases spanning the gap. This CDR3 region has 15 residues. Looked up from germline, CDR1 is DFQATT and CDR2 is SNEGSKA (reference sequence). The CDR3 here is CSALMVTPGTGELFF. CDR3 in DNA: TGCAGTGCCCTCATGGTTACCCCGGGAACCGGGGAGCTGTTTTTT.

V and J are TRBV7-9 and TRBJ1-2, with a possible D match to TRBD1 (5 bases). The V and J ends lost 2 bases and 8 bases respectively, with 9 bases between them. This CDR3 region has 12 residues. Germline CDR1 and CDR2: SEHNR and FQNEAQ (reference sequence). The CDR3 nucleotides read TGTGCCAGCAGCTTACAGGGTGGCGGCTACACCTTC. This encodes CASSLQGGGYTF.

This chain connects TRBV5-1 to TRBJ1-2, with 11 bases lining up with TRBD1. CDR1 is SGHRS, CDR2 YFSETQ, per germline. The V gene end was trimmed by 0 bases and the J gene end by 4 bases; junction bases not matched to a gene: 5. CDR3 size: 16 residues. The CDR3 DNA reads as TGCGCCAGCAGCTTGGGGACAGGGGGCGTAGGCTATGGCTACACCTTC. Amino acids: CASSLGTGGVGYGYTF.

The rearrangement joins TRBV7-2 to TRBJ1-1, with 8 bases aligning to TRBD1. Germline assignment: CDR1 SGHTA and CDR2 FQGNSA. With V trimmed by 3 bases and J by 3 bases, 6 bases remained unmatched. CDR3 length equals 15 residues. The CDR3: CASSFGQGGDTEAFF. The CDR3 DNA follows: TGTGCCAGCAGCTTTGGACAGGGCGGGGACACTGAAGCTTTCTTT. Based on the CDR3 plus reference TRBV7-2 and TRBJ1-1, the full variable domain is GAGVSQSPSNKVTEKGKDVELRCDPISGHTALYWYRQSLGQGLEFLIYFQGNSAPDKSGLPSDRFSAERTGGSVSTLTIQRTQQEDSAVYLCASSFGQGGDTEAFFGQGTRLTVV.

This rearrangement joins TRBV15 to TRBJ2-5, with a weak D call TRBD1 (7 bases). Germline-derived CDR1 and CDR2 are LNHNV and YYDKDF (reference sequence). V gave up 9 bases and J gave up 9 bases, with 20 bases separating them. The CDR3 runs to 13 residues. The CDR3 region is CATTQGDSSPQYF. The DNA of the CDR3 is TGTGCCACAACGCAGGGGGACTCAAGTCCCCAGTACTTC.

The CDR3 protein is CASIGYQETQYF. The CDR3 DNA is TGTGCCAGCATTGGGTACCAAGAGACCCAGTACTTC. The rearrangement joins TRBV28 to TRBJ2-5, with no clear D. V dropped 7 bases and J dropped 0 bases, with 6 bases sitting between them. This CDR3 contains 12 residues. Germline V CDR1 and CDR2: MDHEN, SYDVKM.